What follows are 4 T cell receptor beta chains derived from one specimen sequenced in a study of human T cells and chemical hapten exposure. TCRdb ran MiXCR on the 5' RACE reads and lists one entry per CDR3 protein. The sample lists around 82,000 distinct CDR3 sequences, roughly 8.4% occurring once. Researchers extracted total RNA from unfractionated whole blood. The receptor set was obtained from a male donor in good health.

This sequence joins TRBV27 and TRBJ2-6; D unresolved. Germline V gene lookup returns CDR1 MNHEY and CDR2 SMNVEV (reference sequence). With 5 bases removed from V and 0 bases from J, the gap between germline ends came to 8 bases. The CDR3 extends over 15 amino acids. The CDR3 DNA is TGTGCCAGCAGTATTCTAGACTCTGGGGCCAACGTCCTGACTTTC. Translating it yields CASSILDSGANVLTF. The full variable domain, with the rest looked up from reference TRBV27 and TRBJ2-6, is EAQVTQNPRYLITVTGKKLTVTCSQNMNHEYMSWYRQDPGLGLRQIYYSMNVEVTDKGDVPEGYKVSRKEKRNFPLILESPSPNQTSLYFCASSILDSGANVLTFGAGSRLTVL.

In this sample, this clonotype turned up many times. This chain uses TRBV7-2 with TRBJ2-2; no clear D. V was cut by 4 bases and J by 0 bases, with 3 bases left in between. Germline-derived CDR1 and CDR2 are SGHTA and FQGNSA. The CDR3 is 13 amino acids. The CDR3 nucleotides are TGTGCCAGCAGCTCGGCGAACACCGGGGAGCTGTTTTTT. Translated: CASSSANTGELFF.

V is TRBV10-3 and J is TRBJ2-7; TRBD2 might be the D (6 bases). The CDR3 extends over 14 amino acids. V dropped 4 bases and J dropped 0 bases, with 10 bases sitting between them. Per the germline V gene, CDR1 is ENHRY and CDR2 is SYGVKD. The CDR3 sequence is CAISVGGSSYEQYF. As DNA, the CDR3 is TGTGCCATCAGTGTAGGAGGGTCCTCCTACGAGCAGTACTTC.

J is TRBJ2-1 and V is TRBV7-9; 7 bases match TRBD2. Germline values: CDR1 SEHNR, CDR2 FQNEAQ (reference sequence). The V gene end was trimmed by 5 bases and the J gene end by 4 bases; junction bases not matched to a gene: 8. This CDR3 is 15 amino acids long. In DNA, the CDR3 is TGTGCCAGCAGCATCCTGGCGGGAGAGTACAATGAGCAGTTCTTC. Translated, it gives CASSILAGEYNEQFF. Full variable domain (remainder filled in from reference TRBV7-9 and TRBJ2-1): DTGVSQNPRHKITKRGQNVTFRCDPISEHNRLYWYRQTLGQGPEFLTYFQNEAQLEKSRLLSDRFSAERPKGSFSTLEIQRTEQGDSAMYLCASSILAGEYNEQFFGPGTRLTVL.